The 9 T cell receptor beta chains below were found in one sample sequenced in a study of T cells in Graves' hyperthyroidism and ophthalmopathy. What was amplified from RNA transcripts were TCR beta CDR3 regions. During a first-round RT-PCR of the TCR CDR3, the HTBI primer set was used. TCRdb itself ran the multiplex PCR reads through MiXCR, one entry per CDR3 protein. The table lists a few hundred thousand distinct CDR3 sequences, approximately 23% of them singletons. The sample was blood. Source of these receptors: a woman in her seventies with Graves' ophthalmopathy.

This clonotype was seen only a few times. The CDR3 DNA reads as TGTGCCAGCAGCCTGGGATTGGTTGGGGTTAATGAAAAACTGTTTTTT. Protein sequence: CASSLGLVGVNEKLFF. This chain joins TRBV3-1 and TRBJ1-4, with D hard to call. Trimming left V 4 bases short and J 4 bases short, with 16 bases between. The CDR3 extends over 16 amino acids. CDR1 and CDR2 from the germline V gene are LGHDT and YNNKEL (reference sequence).

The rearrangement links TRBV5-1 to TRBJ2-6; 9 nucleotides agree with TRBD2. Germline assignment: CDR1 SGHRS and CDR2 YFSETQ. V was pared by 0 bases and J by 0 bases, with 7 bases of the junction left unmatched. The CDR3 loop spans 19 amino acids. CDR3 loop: CASSLAGLALSSGANVLTF. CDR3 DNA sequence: TGCGCCAGCAGCTTGGCCGGACTAGCGCTTAGCTCTGGGGCCAACGTCCTGACTTTC.

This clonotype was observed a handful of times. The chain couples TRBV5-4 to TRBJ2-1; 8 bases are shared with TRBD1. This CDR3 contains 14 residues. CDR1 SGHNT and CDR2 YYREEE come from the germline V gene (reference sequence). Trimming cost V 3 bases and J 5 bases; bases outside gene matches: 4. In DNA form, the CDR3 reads TGTGCCAGCAGCTCCCCGGACAGGGACAATGAGCAGTTCTTC. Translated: CASSSPDRDNEQFF.

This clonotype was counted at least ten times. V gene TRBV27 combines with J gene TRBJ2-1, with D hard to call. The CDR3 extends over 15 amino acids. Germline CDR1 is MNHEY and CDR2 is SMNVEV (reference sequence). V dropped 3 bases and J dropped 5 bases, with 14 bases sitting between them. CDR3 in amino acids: CASSLRLKVNNEQFF. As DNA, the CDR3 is TGTGCCAGCAGTTTGAGACTCAAGGTGAACAATGAGCAGTTCTTC.

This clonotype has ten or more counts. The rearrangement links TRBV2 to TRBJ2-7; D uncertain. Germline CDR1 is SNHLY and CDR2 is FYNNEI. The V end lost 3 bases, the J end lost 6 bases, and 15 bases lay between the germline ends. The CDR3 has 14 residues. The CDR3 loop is CASSEWGLPSEQYF. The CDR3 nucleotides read TGTGCCAGCAGTGAGTGGGGTCTTCCTTCCGAGCAGTACTTC. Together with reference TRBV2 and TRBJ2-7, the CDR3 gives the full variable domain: EPEVTQTPSHQVTQMGQEVILRCVPISNHLYFYWYRQILGQKVEFLVSFYNNEISEKSEIFDDQFSVERPDGSNFTLKIRSTKLEDSAMYFCASSEWGLPSEQYFGPGTRLTVT.

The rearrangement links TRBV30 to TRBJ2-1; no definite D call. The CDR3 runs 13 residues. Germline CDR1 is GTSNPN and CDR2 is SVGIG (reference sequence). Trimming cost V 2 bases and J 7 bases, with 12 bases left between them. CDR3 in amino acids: CAWSTHGRNEQFF. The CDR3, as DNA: TGTGCCTGGAGTACTCACGGCCGGAATGAGCAGTTCTTC.

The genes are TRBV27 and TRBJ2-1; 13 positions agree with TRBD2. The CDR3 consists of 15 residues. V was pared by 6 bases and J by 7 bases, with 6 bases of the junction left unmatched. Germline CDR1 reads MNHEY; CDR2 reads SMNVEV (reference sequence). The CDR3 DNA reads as TGTGCCAGCAGCCCGGGACTAGCGGGAAGAAATGAGCAGTTCTTC. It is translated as CASSPGLAGRNEQFF.

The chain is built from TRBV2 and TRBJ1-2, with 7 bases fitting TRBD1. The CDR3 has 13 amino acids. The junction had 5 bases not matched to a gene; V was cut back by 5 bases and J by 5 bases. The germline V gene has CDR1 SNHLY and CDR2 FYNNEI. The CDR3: CASSWDSIYGYTF. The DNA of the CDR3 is TGTGCCAGCAGTTGGGACAGTATTTATGGCTACACCTTC.

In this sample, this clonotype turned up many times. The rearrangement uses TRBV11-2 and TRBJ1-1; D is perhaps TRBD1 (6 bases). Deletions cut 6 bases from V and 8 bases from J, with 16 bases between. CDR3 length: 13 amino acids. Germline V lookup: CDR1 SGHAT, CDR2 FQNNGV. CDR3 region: CASSRGGGEEAFF. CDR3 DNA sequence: TGTGCCAGCAGTCGCGGAGGGGGGGAAGAAGCTTTCTTT. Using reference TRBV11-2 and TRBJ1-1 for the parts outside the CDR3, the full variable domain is EAGVAQSPRYKIIEKRQSVAFWCNPISGHATLYWYQQILGQGPKLLIQFQNNGVVDDSQLPKDRFSAERLKGVDSTLKIQPAKLEDSAVYLCASSRGGGEEAFFGQGTRLTVV.